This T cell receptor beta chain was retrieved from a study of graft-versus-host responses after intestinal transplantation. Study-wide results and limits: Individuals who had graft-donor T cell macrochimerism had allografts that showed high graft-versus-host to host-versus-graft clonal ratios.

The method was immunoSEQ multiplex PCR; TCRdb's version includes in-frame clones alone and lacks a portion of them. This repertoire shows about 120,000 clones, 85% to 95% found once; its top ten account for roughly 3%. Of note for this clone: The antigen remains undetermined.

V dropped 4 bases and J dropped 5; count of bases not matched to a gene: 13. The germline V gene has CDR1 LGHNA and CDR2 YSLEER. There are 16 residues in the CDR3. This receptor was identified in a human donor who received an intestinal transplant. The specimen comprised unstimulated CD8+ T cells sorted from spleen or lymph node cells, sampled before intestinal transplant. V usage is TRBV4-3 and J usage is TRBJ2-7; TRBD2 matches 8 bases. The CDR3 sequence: CASSPNPGTSSHEQYF. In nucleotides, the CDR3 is TGCGCCAGCAGCCCCAACCCCGGGACTAGTAGCCACGAGCAGTACTTC.